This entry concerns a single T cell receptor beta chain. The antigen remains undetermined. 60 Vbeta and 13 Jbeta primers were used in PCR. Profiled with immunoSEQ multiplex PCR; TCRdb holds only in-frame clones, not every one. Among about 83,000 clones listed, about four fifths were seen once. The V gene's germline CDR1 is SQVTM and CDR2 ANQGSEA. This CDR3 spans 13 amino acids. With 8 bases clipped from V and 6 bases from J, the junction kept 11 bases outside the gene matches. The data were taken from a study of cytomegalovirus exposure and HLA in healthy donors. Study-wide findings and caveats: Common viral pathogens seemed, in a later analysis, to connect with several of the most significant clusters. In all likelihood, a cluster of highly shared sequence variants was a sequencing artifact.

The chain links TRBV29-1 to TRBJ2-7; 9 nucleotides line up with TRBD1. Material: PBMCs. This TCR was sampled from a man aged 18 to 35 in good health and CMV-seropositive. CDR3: CSFKQGALGEQYF. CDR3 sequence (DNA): TGCAGCTTCAAACAGGGGGCATTGGGCGAGCAGTACTTC.